Listed below are T cell receptor beta chains from one sample, sequenced in a study of blood T cell repertoires in COVID-19. Some clones are missing from TCRdb's copy, which holds only in-frame ones; the method was immunoSEQ multiplex PCR. The sample has 50,000 to 65,000 clones, approximately 85% seen once. Sequencing used peripheral blood. These receptors all come from a human donor in a cohort sampled during active COVID-19. The CDR3 runs from the conserved cysteine through the conserved F or W. A D gene is named only where the DNA matches it firmly. Clone size is shown for a subset of rows, as once, few, many or a class of expanded clone.

TRBV5-4,TRBJ1-4,few,NA,CASSLGQVTNEKLFF,TGTGCCAGCAGCTTGGGACAGGTTACTAATGAAAAACTGTTTTTT
TRBV7-2,TRBJ1-4,NA,NA,CASSSPSRGGNEKLFF,TGTGCCAGCAGCTCCCCCTCCAGAGGCGGGAATGAAAAACTGTTTTTT
TRBV15,TRBJ2-5,NA,NA,CATSRDGSQETQYF,TGTGCCACCAGCAGAGATGGTAGTCAAGAGACCCAGTACTTC
TRBV3-1/TRBV3-2,TRBJ2-5,NA,NA,CASSTRETQYF,TGTGCCAGCAGTACCAGGGAGACCCAGTACTTC
TRBV3-1/TRBV3-2,TRBJ2-5,NA,NA,CASSRYGGRETQYF,TGTGCCAGCAGCCGCTATGGAGGGAGAGAGACCCAGTACTTC
TRBV30,TRBJ2-2,NA,NA,CAWSSVAINTGELFF,TGTGCCTGGAGTAGCGTTGCGATCAACACCGGGGAGCTGTTTTTT
TRBV4-1,TRBJ2-7,NA,TRBD2,CASSPRSGTSGSTYEQYF,TGCGCCAGCAGCCCGCGGTCCGGGACTAGCGGGAGCACCTACGAGCAGTACTTC
TRBV5-1,TRBJ2-2,NA,TRBD2,CASSPLAGGNTGELFF,TGCGCCAGCAGCCCCTTAGCGGGGGGGAACACCGGGGAGCTGTTTTTT
TRBV2,TRBJ1-4,NA,TRBD1,CASGGLGGANEKLFF,TGTGCCAGCGGGGGACTAGGGGGCGCTAATGAAAAACTGTTTTTT
TRBV24-1,TRBJ1-5,NA,TRBD1,CATSVGTDPNQPQHF,TGTGCCACCAGTGTTGGGACAGACCCCAATCAGCCCCAGCATTTT